This entry describes one T cell receptor beta chain. Its matching antigen is unknown. Trimming cost V 10 bases and J 4 bases, with 13 bases left between them. CDR3 size: 12 residues. Germline loops: CDR1 MNHEY, CDR2 SVGAGI. This entry is derived from a study of vaccination effects on CD4 cells after COVID-19. Expansion of antigen-specific CD4+ T cells with viral peptide pools was carried out by the ViraFEST assay before sequencing. The authors isolated CD4+ T cells after around 9 days of culture. Vaccine administered to participants consisted of two doses of either BNT162b2 or mRNA-1273. Sequenced by immunoSEQ multiplex PCR; TCRdb stores in-frame clones only, minus some. The data show under 20,000 clones, approximately 70% seen once.

V is TRBV6-5 and J is TRBJ1-1; possibly TRBD1 for D (5 bases). The source of this sequence is a human donor who received a COVID-19 vaccine. This specimen was CD4+ T cells from PBMCs cultured with SARS-CoV-2 spike peptides, taken after COVID-19 vaccination. The CDR3 DNA reads as TGTGCCACCTATTTGGGGGGCACTGAAGCTTTCTTT. It encodes CATYLGGTEAFF.